The source of this TCR beta chain is a study of blood T cell repertoires in COVID-19. This CDR3 comprises 14 residues. V lost 5 bases, J lost 7 bases, and 4 bases stayed unmatched. The germline CDR1 and CDR2 sequences are MDHEN and SYDVKM. The method was immunoSEQ multiplex PCR; TCRdb's version includes in-frame clones alone and lacks a portion of them. This table holds 200,000 to 250,000 clones, 82% found once. This receptor was taken from a woman at least 80 years old with acute or convalescent COVID-19. The sequencing input was peripheral blood. This rearrangement joins TRBV28 to TRBJ1-4; 10 bases agree with TRBD1. As DNA, the CDR3 is TGTGCCAGCAGTATAGGGACAGGGGCTGAAAAACTGTTTTTT. Its protein product is CASSIGTGAEKLFF.